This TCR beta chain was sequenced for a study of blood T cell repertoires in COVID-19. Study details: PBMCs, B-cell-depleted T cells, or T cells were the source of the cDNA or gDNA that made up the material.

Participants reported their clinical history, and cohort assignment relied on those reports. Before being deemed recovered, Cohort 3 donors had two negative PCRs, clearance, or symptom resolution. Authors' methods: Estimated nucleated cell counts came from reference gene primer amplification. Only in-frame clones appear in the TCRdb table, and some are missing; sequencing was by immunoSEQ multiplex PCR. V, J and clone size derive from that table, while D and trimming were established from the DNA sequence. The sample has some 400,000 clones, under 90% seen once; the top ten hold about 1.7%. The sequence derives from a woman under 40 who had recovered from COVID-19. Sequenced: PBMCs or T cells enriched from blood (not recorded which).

CDR3 region: CASSRGQGVETQYF. The CDR3 DNA follows: TGTGCCAGCAGCCGGGGACAGGGTGTCGAGACCCAGTACTTC. The gene calls are TRBV6-5 and TRBJ2-5; TRBD1 agrees at 9 bases. V lost 6 bases to trimming and J lost 5 bases; unmatched junction nucleotides: 7. The V gene's germline CDR1 is MNHEY and CDR2 SVGAGI. The CDR3 consists of 14 residues.